One and the same sample provided the 19 T cell receptor beta chains below, sequenced in a study of chemoradiotherapy in HPV16-positive cancers (dated by TCRdb to the early 2020s). The library was built by means of the immunoSEQ multiplex PCR assay. Here the immuneACCESS table is served through TCRdb, limited to in-frame sequences with V and J called. Missing clones are a known gap in these copies; in checked studies unresolved V genes cover under half, and the rest lacks a known reason. This sample has approximately 14,000 clones in its table, and 88% of those were observed once. The ten largest clones take up around 3.4% of the sample. This specimen was blood, taken from a patient who underwent chemoradiotherapy. These receptors were taken from a human donor with HPV-associated anogenital cancer.

This clone appeared once. The V call is TRBV5-4, the J call TRBJ2-1; 14 nucleotides agree with TRBD2. The junction had 5 bases not matched to a gene; V was cut back by 0 bases and J by 9 bases. This CDR3 has 16 amino acids. Germline lookup yields CDR1 SGHNT and CDR2 YYREEE (reference sequence). The CDR3 nucleotides are TGTGCCAGCAGCTTGGGACAAGGGACTAGCGGGAGTGAGCAGTTCTTC. Translating it yields CASSLGQGTSGSEQFF.

The V call is TRBV2, the J call TRBJ1-6, with unresolved D. The CDR3 is made up of 19 amino acids. The V end lost 3 bases, the J end lost 0 bases, and 18 bases lay between the germline ends. Per germline, CDR1 SNHLY and CDR2 FYNNEI. CDR3 bases: TGTGCCAGCAGTGATGGGTCACTTACCCTTAGCTCCTATAATTCACCCCTCCACTTT. This encodes CASSDGSLTLSSYNSPLHF.

The rearrangement uses TRBV30 and TRBJ1-6; 8 positions match TRBD1. The CDR3 extends over 15 amino acids. Germline CDR1 GTSNPN, CDR2 SVGIG (reference sequence). V lost 8 bases to trimming and J lost 6 bases; unmatched junction nucleotides: 12. The CDR3 DNA reads TGTGCCAGAGCAGGGGGCAATTCGGGTAATTCACCCCTCCACTTT. Amino acid sequence: CARAGGNSGNSPLHF.

The rearrangement joins TRBV11-3 to TRBJ2-1, with D perhaps assigned TRBD1 or TRBD2 (6 bases each). Trimming took 5 bases from V and 7 from J, leaving 18 bases between them. The germline V gene has CDR1 SGHNT and CDR2 YENEEA. The CDR3 extends over 15 amino acids. The CDR3 DNA follows: TGTGCCAGCAGCCTAGGAGGGTGGGGGCTTAATGAGCAGTTCTTC. Amino acid sequence: CASSLGGWGLNEQFF.

The count of this clone is one. The rearrangement links TRBV7-9 to TRBJ2-1; D gene uncertain. The CDR3 length is 11 residues. CDR1 and CDR2 from the germline V gene are SEHNR and FQNEAQ (reference sequence). Trimming took 1 base from V and 10 from J, leaving 5 bases between them. Here the CDR3 DNA reads TGTGCCAGCAGCTTAGTATTCGAGCAGTTCTTC. Amino acids: CASSLVFEQFF.

The CDR3 reads CASHDYSRTDTQYF. In nucleotides, the CDR3 is TGTGCCAGCCATGATTACTCCCGCACAGATACGCAGTATTTT. The gene calls are TRBV7-3 and TRBJ2-3; D is undetermined. CDR3 length: 14 amino acids. V was pared by 8 bases and J by 1 base, with 13 bases between. CDR1 and CDR2 (germline): SGHTA, FQGTGA.

CDR3 amino acids: CASSVSSGSHGEQFF. DNA for the CDR3: TGTGCCAGCAGTGTTTCCAGCGGGAGTCACGGTGAGCAGTTCTTC. The rearrangement uses TRBV6-1 and TRBJ2-1, with 8 bases lining up with TRBD2. J gave up 9 bases and V 4 bases, and 11 bases lay outside the gene matches. The CDR3 runs 15 residues. Germline V lookup: CDR1 MNHNS, CDR2 SASEGT.

The CDR3 nucleotides are TGTGCCAGCAGTTTATCTTCCCAGGGTGGCTACACCTTC. Protein: CASSLSSQGGYTF. The rearrangement uses TRBV27 and TRBJ1-2; D may be TRBD1 (5 bases). V lost 0 bases, J lost 7 bases, and 9 bases lay in between. CDR1 MNHEY and CDR2 SMNVEV come from the germline V gene (reference sequence). This CDR3 has 13 amino acids.

V usage is TRBV18 and J usage is TRBJ2-2; 10 bases match TRBD1. The CDR3 has 16 residues. In germline, CDR1 is KGHSH, CDR2 LQKENI. V was pared by 1 base and J by 7 bases, with 6 bases of the junction left unmatched. CDR3 in amino acids: CASSPRRQGAGGELFF. The CDR3 nucleotides are TGTGCCAGCTCACCACGGAGACAGGGGGCCGGCGGGGAGCTGTTTTTT.

The chain combines TRBV5-1 with TRBJ2-3; 15 bases are a match to TRBD2. V shed 4 bases and J 4 bases; nucleotides not matched to a gene: 16. Germline CDR1 SGHRS, CDR2 YFSETQ. The CDR3 contains 20 residues. The CDR3 loop reads CASSPGLRGLAGGPPDTQYF. As DNA, the CDR3 is TGCGCCAGCAGCCCGGGACTCCGAGGACTAGCGGGAGGGCCCCCAGATACGCAGTATTTT.

V is TRBV6-1 and J is TRBJ1-5, with 8 bases identical to TRBD1. CDR3 length equals 15 residues. Trimming took 4 bases from V and 7 from J; bases not matched to a gene: 9. Per germline, CDR1 MNHNS and CDR2 SASEGT. CDR3 sequence (DNA): TGTGCCAGCAGTGGCTCCAGGGGGCGAGGACAGCCCCAGCATTTT. Encoded protein: CASSGSRGRGQPQHF.

The rearrangement links TRBV29-1 to TRBJ2-7, with D perhaps being TRBD1 or TRBD2 (6 bases each). The germline V gene encodes CDR1 SQVTM and CDR2 ANQGSEA. CDR3 size: 14 residues. Trimming stripped 4 bases from V and 5 bases from J, with 18 bases between. DNA of the CDR3: TGCAGCGTTGCCCGGGGGCAGGGCCCTAACGAGCAGTACTTC. It encodes CSVARGQGPNEQYF.

This chain uses TRBV6-1 with TRBJ2-7; D may be TRBD2 (7 bases). Germline CDR1 reads MNHNS; CDR2 reads SASEGT. The CDR3 covers 15 residues. The V end lost 0 bases, the J end lost 4 bases, and 13 bases lay between the germline ends. The CDR3 sequence is CASSEAGRDNYEQYF. CDR3 nucleotides: TGTGCCAGCAGTGAAGCTGGGAGGGACAATTACGAGCAGTACTTC.

The chain carries TRBV27 and TRBJ1-2; weak D call: TRBD1 (6 bases). V was pared by 3 bases and J by 0 bases, with 11 bases between. The CDR3 extends over 15 amino acids. Germline V gives CDR1 MNHEY, CDR2 SMNVEV (reference sequence). The CDR3: CASSLRGGPNYGYTF. CDR3 DNA sequence: TGTGCCAGCAGTTTGAGGGGGGGTCCTAACTATGGCTACACCTTC.

This clone was recorded only once. This chain uses TRBV10-2 with TRBJ2-7, with 12 bases fitting TRBD1. Germline assignment: CDR1 WSHSY and CDR2 SAAADI. V lost 8 bases, J lost 5 bases, and 7 bases stayed unmatched. This CDR3 has 14 residues. CDR3 sequence: CASGSGQGANEQYF. Here the CDR3 DNA reads TGCGCCAGCGGCTCGGGACAGGGGGCGAACGAGCAGTACTTC.

The CDR3: CASRFLGRAGQPQHF. CDR3 sequence (DNA): TGTGCCAGCAGATTCTTGGGCAGGGCAGGGCAGCCCCAGCATTTT. The rearrangement uses TRBV28 and TRBJ1-5; D may be TRBD1 (5 bases). The V end was cut by 6 bases, the J end by 7 bases, with 19 bases between. This CDR3 contains 15 residues. Germline CDR1 and CDR2: MDHEN and SYDVKM.

This rearrangement joins TRBV14 to TRBJ1-2; 7 positions agree with TRBD1. CDR3 length equals 15 residues. CDR1 and CDR2 (germline): SGHDN, FVKESK. V dropped 3 bases and J dropped 2; count of bases not matched to a gene: 6. The CDR3 protein is CASSQEGGQNYGYTF. The CDR3 DNA follows: TGTGCCAGCAGCCAGGAGGGGGGACAGAACTATGGCTACACCTTC.

The V call is TRBV7-8, the J call TRBJ1-1, with TRBD1 as a possible D gene (5 bases). The V end was cut by 1 base, the J end by 4 bases, with 10 bases between. The germline V gene has CDR1 SGHVS and CDR2 FQNEAQ. The CDR3 covers 14 residues. This chain's CDR3 is CASSLEGDGTEAFF. The CDR3 region has the DNA TGTGCCAGCAGCTTAGAAGGGGATGGCACTGAAGCTTTCTTT.

The chain links TRBV14 to TRBJ2-5; 14 positions match TRBD2. Germline V CDR1 and CDR2: SGHDN, FVKESK. The junction had 3 bases not matched to a gene; V was cut back by 1 base and J by 5 bases. The CDR3 contains 16 residues. CDR3: CASSQVTSGRGETQYF. CDR3 sequence (DNA): TGTGCCAGCAGCCAAGTGACTAGCGGGAGGGGTGAGACCCAGTACTTC.